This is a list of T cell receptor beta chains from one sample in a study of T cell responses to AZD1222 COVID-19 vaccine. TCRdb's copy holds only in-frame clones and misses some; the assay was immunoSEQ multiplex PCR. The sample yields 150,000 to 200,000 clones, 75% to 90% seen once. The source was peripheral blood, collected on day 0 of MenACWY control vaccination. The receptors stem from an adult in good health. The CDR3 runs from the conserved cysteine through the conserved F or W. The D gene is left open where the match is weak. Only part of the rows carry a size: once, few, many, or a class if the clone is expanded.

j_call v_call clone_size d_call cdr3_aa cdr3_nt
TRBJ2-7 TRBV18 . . CASSPEEYEQYF TGTGCCAGCTCACCAGAAGAATACGAGCAGTACTTC
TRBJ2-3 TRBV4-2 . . CASSQETDTQYF TGTGCCAGCAGCCAAGAGACAGATACGCAGTATTTT
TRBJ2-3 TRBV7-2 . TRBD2 CASSLLGGNTDTQYF TGTGCCAGCAGCTTACTGGGGGGGAACACAGATACGCAGTATTTT
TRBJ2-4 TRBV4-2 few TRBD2 CASSQGLAGTKNIQYF TGTGCCAGCAGCCAAGGCCTAGCGGGGACCAAAAACATTCAGTACTTC
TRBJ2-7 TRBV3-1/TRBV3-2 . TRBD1 CASSGQGDEQYF TGTGCCAGTTCGGGACAGGGGGACGAGCAGTACTTC
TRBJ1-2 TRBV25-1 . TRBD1 CASSDRGTQDYGYTF TGTGCCAGCAGTGACAGGGGGACCCAAGATTATGGCTACACCTTC
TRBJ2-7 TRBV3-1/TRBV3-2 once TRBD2 CASSQSKAGGSEQYF TGTGCCAGCAGCCAATCGAAGGCGGGGGGTTCCGAGCAGTACTTC
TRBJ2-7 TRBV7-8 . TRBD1 CASRAGQGIYEQYF TGTGCCAGCAGGGCTGGACAGGGGATCTACGAGCAGTACTTC
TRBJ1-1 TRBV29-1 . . CSVGENTEAFF TGCAGCGTTGGTGAGAACACTGAAGCTTTCTTT
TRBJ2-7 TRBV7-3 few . CASSLMPSYEQYF TGTGCCAGCAGCTTAATGCCGTCCTACGAGCAGTACTTC
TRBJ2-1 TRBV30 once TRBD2 CAWSNKGIAGYEQFF TGTGCCTGGAGTAACAAGGGGATAGCGGGATATGAGCAGTTCTTC
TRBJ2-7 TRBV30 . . CAWSVGMTYEQYF TGTGCCTGGAGCGTCGGGATGACCTACGAGCAGTACTTC
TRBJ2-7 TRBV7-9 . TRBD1 CASSSSRTGSSYEQYF TGTGCCAGCAGCTCAAGCAGGACAGGGAGCTCCTACGAGCAGTACTTC
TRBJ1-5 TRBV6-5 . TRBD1 CAGAGQGATQPQHF TGTGCCGGGGCGGGACAGGGGGCTACTCAGCCCCAGCATTTT
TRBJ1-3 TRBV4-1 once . CASSQGRGVGNTIYF TGCGCCAGCAGCCAAGGTAGAGGGGTCGGAAACACCATATATTTT
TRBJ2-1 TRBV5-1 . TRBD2 CASSLVGLAGNNEQFF TGCGCCAGCAGCTTGGTAGGGCTAGCGGGAAACAATGAGCAGTTCTTC
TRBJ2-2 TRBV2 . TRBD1 CASSEVYRGTGELFF TGTGCCAGCAGTGAGGTGTACAGGGGCACCGGGGAGCTGTTTTTT
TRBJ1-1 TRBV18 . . CASSPPSGNTEAFF TGTGCCAGCTCACCACCAAGTGGGAACACTGAAGCTTTCTTT
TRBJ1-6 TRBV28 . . CASNQRDSGRSPLHF TGTGCCAGCAATCAACGGGACTCAGGGCGATCACCCCTCCACTTT
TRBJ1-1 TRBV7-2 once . CASSIGGFTEAFF TGTGCCAGCAGCATCGGGGGATTCACTGAAGCTTTCTTT
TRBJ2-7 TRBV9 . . CASSPRGQVSYEQYF TGTGCCAGCAGCCCCCGGGGGCAGGTCTCCTACGAGCAGTACTTC
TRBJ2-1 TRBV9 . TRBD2 CASSVQLAGDEQFF TGTGCCAGCAGCGTCCAACTAGCGGGAGATGAGCAGTTCTTC
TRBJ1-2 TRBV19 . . CASQGNGYTF TGTGCCAGTCAGGGAAATGGCTACACCTTC
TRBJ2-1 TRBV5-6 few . CASSRSSYNEQFF TGTGCCAGCTCCAGAAGCTCCTACAATGAGCAGTTCTTC
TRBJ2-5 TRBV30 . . CATTVDETQYF TGTGCCACTACGGTGGACGAGACCCAGTACTTC
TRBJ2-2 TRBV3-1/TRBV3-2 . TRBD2 CASSQEGLAGALNTGELFF TGTGCCAGCAGCCAAGAGGGACTAGCGGGGGCCCTTAACACCGGGGAGCTGTTTTTT
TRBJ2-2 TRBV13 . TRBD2 CASSTRTSGRAESNGELFF TGTGCCAGCAGCACGCGGACTAGCGGGAGGGCCGAGTCGAACGGGGAGCTGTTTTTT
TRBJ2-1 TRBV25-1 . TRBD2 CASSESSGGGNEQFF TGTGCCAGCAGTGAATCCTCGGGCGGGGGGAATGAGCAGTTCTTC
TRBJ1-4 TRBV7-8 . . CASSLEWVGANEKLFF TGTGCCAGCAGCTTAGAGTGGGTGGGGGCTAATGAAAAACTGTTTTTT
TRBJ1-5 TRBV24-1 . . CATSDSEFSNQPQHF TGTGCCACCAGTGATTCCGAATTTAGCAATCAGCCCCAGCATTTT
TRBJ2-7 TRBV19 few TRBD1 CASTTAGGEQYF TGTGCCAGTACAACAGCAGGGGGCGAGCAGTACTTC
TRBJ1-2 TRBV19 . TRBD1 CASTRQGGTSEGYTF TGTGCCAGTACACGACAGGGCGGTACTTCAGAGGGCTACACCTTC
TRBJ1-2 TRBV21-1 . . CASSKHLPLSHGYTF TGTGCCAGCAGCAAACACCTCCCGCTTTCTCATGGCTACACCTTC
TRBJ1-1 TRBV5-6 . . CASSSQNTEAFF TGTGCCAGCAGCTCCCAGAACACTGAAGCTTTCTTT
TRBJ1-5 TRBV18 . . CASSPSTGAGNGPQHF TGTGCCAGCTCACCATCAACGGGGGCAGGGAATGGGCCCCAGCATTTT
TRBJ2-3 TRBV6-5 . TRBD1 CASSTRTGTDTQYF TGTGCCAGCAGTACCCGGACAGGGACAGATACGCAGTATTTT
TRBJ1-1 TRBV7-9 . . CASSQGREAFF TGTGCCAGCAGTCAGGGCCGAGAAGCTTTCTTT
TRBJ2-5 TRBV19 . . CASSIDLGQTETQYF TGTGCCAGTAGTATAGATTTAGGACAAACAGAGACCCAGTACTTC
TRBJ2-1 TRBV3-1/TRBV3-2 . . CASSQDAGPYNEQFF TGTGCCAGCAGCCAAGACGCCGGCCCCTACAATGAGCAGTTCTTC
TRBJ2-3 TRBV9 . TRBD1 CASSVRWTGAGDTQYF TGTGCCAGCAGCGTACGCTGGACAGGGGCCGGCGATACGCAGTATTTT
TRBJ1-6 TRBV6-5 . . CASTGGVNYNSPLHF TGTGCCAGCACCGGGGGGGTTAACTATAATTCACCCCTCCACTTT
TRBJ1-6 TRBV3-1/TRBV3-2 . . CASSWREPSSPLHF TGTGCCAGCAGCTGGAGGGAGCCGAGTTCACCCCTCCACTTT
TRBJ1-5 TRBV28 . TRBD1 CASSIQRQGEGQPQHF TGTGCCAGCAGCATTCAACGACAGGGAGAAGGACAGCCCCAGCATTTT
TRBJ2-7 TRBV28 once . CASISSVYEQYF TGTGCCAGCATAAGCTCGGTCTACGAGCAGTACTTC